This T cell receptor beta chain was found in a study of shared clonotypes between healthy human individuals (dated by TCRdb to 2018 to 2020). Context from the whole study: A few men and a couple of women, aged 18 to 49 years, made up the cohort. Leukapheresis yielded between about 0.8 and 8.9 billion PBMCs per donor. Blood TCR repertoires of a handful of healthy adults were deeply sequenced to estimate repertoire size and the extent of clonotype sharing between individuals. For each donor, CD4 naive and CD4 memory were each given three plates, CD8 naive was given two plates, and CD8 memory was given one plate. Libraries were prepared and TCR repertoires were sequenced by different laboratories using diverse techniques, in order to increase sequencing depth and limit assay-specific biases. What the research found in general, with its limitations: Incomplete sequencing was indicated by rarefaction of sorted-subset datasets, despite the large sequencing depth. Higher generation probabilities were observed for clonotypes shared by all four sorted-subset donors than for non-shared clonotypes. When several donors were compared, the shared fraction of clonotypes was 5% to 6.5% for naive CD4, 3.5% to 4% for naive CD8, 2.3% for memory CD4, and less than 0.5% for memory CD8. Only blood was sampled, and tissue TCR repertoires likely differ from those in blood. Pairwise subsampling led to the expectation that sequencing depth would affect the degree of clonotype sharing among donors. Naive subsets generally had larger estimated clonotype richness than memory subsets. The small number of donors limited the genetic and exposure-history diversity represented.

The CDR3 numbers 16 residues from cysteine through phenylalanine. Left in the record is the CDR3 DNA by itself, 48 bases read in frame from the first base. CDR1 and CDR2 are read off the germline V gene (reference sequence) as LNHDA and SQIVND. At the junction V is shortened by 4 bases and J by 8 bases, with 20 bases in between. Details on this clone: Its antigen is currently not known. Per-base qualities were not stored, and no clone one base away is much larger.

The donors were healthy, HIV-negative adults with no recently reported acute infections or vaccinations. Every donor was a Caucasian adult residing in Nashville, Tennessee, USA. CD4+ T cells were enriched through magnetic negative selection, after which naive cells were positively selected on CD45RA and the remaining negative fraction served as the memory subset. Blood was collected by leukapheresis, and PBMCs were isolated by Ficoll-Histopaque density gradient centrifugation and then cryopreserved in liquid nitrogen vapor phase. Analytical flow cytometry was used to check the purity and quantity of every magnetically sorted T cell population. Genomic DNA was isolated from each sorted fraction and quantified by UV absorbance on a Nanodrop 2000c. Using the deep immunoSEQ assay, TCR CDR3 regions were amplified from genomic DNA by multiplex PCR. Extracted genomic DNA from each cell subset was distributed evenly across all wells of several immunoSEQ 96-well plates, and each plate was treated as a replicate. For sorted subsets, about 200 ng genomic DNA, equal to some 30,000 T cell genomes, was loaded into each replicate PCR. The purified libraries were quantified using a Qubit 3.0 fluorometer, sized with a Bioanalyzer 2100, and then quantified again using the KAPA Library Quantification kit. A separate single-read 150-cycle Illumina NextSeq 550 flow cell was used to sequence each immunoSEQ 96-well plate. Turning to the authors' computational methods: The immunoSEQ output contained only junctional sequences without quality scores, so filtering could not match that applied to full-length reads. Sequences were annotated with PyIR, a Python wrapper for IgBLAST v1.9, using IMGT germline references to assign V/J genes and CDR3. Reads were removed for weak V/J assignments (E-value above 1e-6), missing CDR3, stop codons, out-of-frame junctions, or ambiguous translated residues. A V3J clonotype was defined by an identical inferred V gene, J gene, and CDR3 amino acid sequence. The percentage overlap between two repertoires was calculated by dividing the number of shared unique clonotypes by the size of the smaller repertoire. Richness of each repertoire was evaluated using RTK rarefaction, the Chao1 estimator, and Recon v2.1 estimates of unobserved clonotypes. Generation probabilities were computed with OLGA for all TCRbeta clonotypes obtained by the gDNA method from several donors. The source is immuneACCESS, and TCRdb retained only in-frame sequences with V and J called. Part of the clones is not carried over; for the studies checked, unresolved V genes explain less than half of this, and the remainder is unexplained. D and trimming come from the DNA, and the V and J calls and clone size come from that table. For this sample there are 2 million or so clones; 95% appear just once. The ten largest clones represent 0.13% of the sample.

This receptor chain uses TRBV19 and TRBJ1-4, with no D gene named confidently. The receptor was isolated from a man between 18 and 35 years old in good health. Specimen: naive CD4+ T cells sorted from blood. This specimen's cell subset or site label, interpreted: CD45RA+ positively selected. The sequenced DNA is TGTGCCAGTAGTACGGAACTAAAGCTCCTTAAGGAAAAACTGTTTTTT. This yields the protein CASSTELKLLKEKLFF. Reference TRBV19 and TRBJ1-4 genes cover what lies past the CDR3, so the full variable domain is DGGITQSPKYLFRKEGQNVTLSCEQNLNHDAMYWYRQDPGQGLRLIYYSQIVNDFQKGDIAEGYSVSREKKESFPLTVTSAQKNPTAFYLCASSTELKLLKEKLFFGSGTQLSVL.